Following are 21 T cell receptor beta chains from one sample sequenced in a study of T cell responses to AZD1222 COVID-19 vaccine. The repertoire was sequenced with immunoSEQ multiplex PCR; TCRdb's copy has only in-frame clones and lacks some. The sample yields tens of thousands of clones, around 90% seen once. The specimen was peripheral blood, collected on day 0 of AZD1222 vaccination. These receptors came from an adult in good health.

The J gene is TRBJ2-1, the V gene TRBV6-4, with TRBD2 identical over 9 bases. Germline lookup yields CDR1 MRHNA and CDR2 SNTAGT. The CDR3 is made up of 13 amino acids. The ends lost 5 bases at V and 9 bases at J; junction bases unmatched: 5. DNA for the CDR3: TGTGCCAGCAGTCGGACTAGCGAGGGTGAGCAGTTCTTC. Translating gives CASSRTSEGEQFF.

The chain employs TRBV5-3 and TRBJ2-1, with D hard to call. TRBV5-3 is sorted into the ORF group, with uncertain function. Deletions cut 0 bases from V and 7 bases from J, with 14 bases between. The CDR3 contains 15 residues. This CDR3 reads CARSLAGLYWNEQFF. The CDR3 DNA sequence: TGTGCCAGAAGCTTGGCGGGTCTCTACTGGAATGAGCAGTTCTTC.

The gene calls are TRBV7-9 and TRBJ1-1; TRBD1 is a possible D gene (5 bases). The CDR3 sequence is 16 residues long. Trimming removed 0 bases from V and 4 bases from J, with 15 bases in between. Germline V gives CDR1 SEHNR, CDR2 FQNEAQ (reference sequence). The CDR3 loop reads CASSLALGAGGTEAFF. As DNA, the CDR3 is TGTGCCAGCAGCTTAGCGCTTGGGGCGGGGGGCACTGAAGCTTTCTTT.

This clone was counted between two and nine times. This chain joins TRBV5-6 and TRBJ2-3; no reliable D call. The CDR3 sequence is 14 residues long. Germline assignment: CDR1 SGHDT and CDR2 YYEEEE. V lost 4 bases and J 2 bases, leaving 11 bases between the germline ends. The CDR3, as DNA: TGTGCCAGCAGCCAAGGAGTACCCACAGATACGCAGTATTTT. It is translated as CASSQGVPTDTQYF.

V gene TRBV19 combines with J gene TRBJ1-1; TRBD1 is a possible D gene (6 bases). Germline V CDR1 and CDR2: LNHDA, SQIVND (reference sequence). Trimming took 2 bases from V and 3 from J, leaving 16 bases between them. The CDR3 loop spans 16 amino acids. Here the CDR3 DNA reads TGTGCCAGTAGTATACCTCTGACAGGCGCATACACTGAAGCTTTCTTT. Translated, it gives CASSIPLTGAYTEAFF.

This chain joins TRBV30 and TRBJ2-1; perhaps TRBD1 as D (5 bases). Germline V CDR1 and CDR2: GTSNPN, SVGIG (reference sequence). The CDR3 covers 12 residues. The V end lost 3 bases, the J end lost 5 bases, and 8 bases lay between the germline ends. Here the CDR3 reads CAWSAQDNEQFF. DNA of the CDR3: TGTGCCTGGAGCGCACAGGACAATGAGCAGTTCTTC.

The chain employs TRBV2 and TRBJ1-1; D not resolved. This CDR3 spans 13 amino acids. V lost 2 bases and J 3 bases, leaving 7 bases between the germline ends. Germline assignment: CDR1 SNHLY and CDR2 FYNNEI. The CDR3 is CASSEQEDTEAFF. The CDR3 coding sequence is TGTGCCAGCAGTGAACAGGAAGACACTGAAGCTTTCTTT.

The CDR3 DNA reads TGTGCCAGCAGTTACATGAACAGCTACGAGCAGTACTTC. Protein: CASSYMNSYEQYF. The rearrangement links TRBV6-5 to TRBJ2-7; D is unclear. V shed 2 bases and J shed 3 bases, with 8 bases lying between them. The CDR3 length is 13 residues. In germline, CDR1 is MNHEY, CDR2 SVGAGI.

This clone appeared once. The chain links TRBV7-9 to TRBJ2-6; 10 bases align to TRBD1. V trimming: 6 bases; J trimming: 4 bases; junction bases outside the gene matches: 12. The CDR3 totals 18 residues. From germline, CDR1 is SEHNR and CDR2 FQNEAQ (reference sequence). The CDR3 loop reads CASRLNRDRGNGANVLTF. CDR3 bases: TGTGCCAGCAGACTGAACCGGGACAGGGGAAACGGGGCCAACGTCCTGACTTTC.

V and J are TRBV4-2 and TRBJ1-2, with D hard to call. The V and J ends lost 0 bases and 2 bases respectively, with 7 bases between them. Germline V gives CDR1 LGHNA, CDR2 YNFKEQ. The CDR3 extends over 14 amino acids. This CDR3 reads CASSQDPGNYGYTF. The CDR3 coding sequence is TGTGCCAGCAGCCAAGATCCGGGGAACTATGGCTACACCTTC.

This chain joins TRBV5-5 and TRBJ1-1, with no clear D. Trimming shortened V by 4 bases and J by 1 base, and 14 bases separated the two germline ends. CDR1 is SGHKS and CDR2 is YYEKEE in the germline V gene (reference sequence). The CDR3 consists of 15 residues. In DNA, the CDR3 is TGTGCCAGCAGCCCCCTGGCCGGTGGGAACACTGAAGCTTTCTTT. Its protein is CASSPLAGGNTEAFF.

The chain recombines TRBV11-2 with TRBJ1-1, with a tentative D call TRBD1 (6 bases). The CDR3 covers 13 residues. Germline V lookup: CDR1 SGHAT, CDR2 FQNNGV. V was shortened by 7 bases and J by 8 bases, with 17 bases between the two germline ends. In DNA, the CDR3 is TGTGCCAGCACCGCGGGGGGCGGGCGCGAAGCTTTCTTT. This sequence encodes CASTAGGGREAFF.

This clone has only a few counts. A junction end diverges from the germline sequence, so it may reflect a read error. The V call is TRBV24-1, the J call TRBJ2-2; 11 bases line up with TRBD1. Germline V gene sequence: CDR1 KGHDR, CDR2 SFDVKD. CDR3 length: 15 amino acids. CDR3 sequence reads: CATDRDRGNAGELFF. The CDR3 bases are TGTGCCACAGACCGGGACAGGGGGAACGCCGGGGAGCTGTTTTTT.

The chain couples TRBV14 to TRBJ1-2; D is ambiguous. The germline V gene has CDR1 SGHDN and CDR2 FVKESK. This CDR3 comprises 12 residues. Trimming removed 1 base from V and 7 bases from J, with 7 bases in between. The CDR3 nucleotides are TGTGCCAGCAGCCAAGCTGTGGGTGGCTACACCTTC. This sequence encodes CASSQAVGGYTF.

The chain couples TRBV30 to TRBJ1-6; 10 bases line up with TRBD1. The CDR3 is made up of 14 amino acids. V lost 2 bases, J lost 8 bases, and 3 bases stayed unmatched. Germline CDR1 is GTSNPN and CDR2 is SVGIG (reference sequence). CDR3: CAWSPGTGDSPLHF. In nucleotides, the CDR3 is TGTGCCTGGAGTCCCGGGACAGGGGATTCACCCCTCCACTTT.

Of note for this clone: The junction and the germline gene differ at one end; a read error may be behind it. The chain joins TRBV15 to TRBJ2-7; D call uncertain. The length of the CDR3 is 12 residues. CDR1 is LNHNV and CDR2 is YYDKDF in the germline V gene (reference sequence). In DNA, the CDR3 is TGTGCCACCAGCAGAGATCAAGAACGCTTGAACTTC. Translation gives CATSRDQERLNF.

CDR3 nucleotide sequence: TGCGCCAGCAGTGAGGTGGCTCGCGGCACAGATACGCAGTATTTT. It codes for CASSEVARGTDTQYF. The chain uses TRBV10-1 and TRBJ2-3; no definite D call. The CDR3 is 15 amino acids. V was pared by 2 bases and J by 1 base, with 10 bases between. Germline CDR1 is WNHNN and CDR2 is SYGVQD (reference sequence).

The gene calls are TRBV12-3 or TRBV12-4 and TRBJ1-2, with 8 bases fitting TRBD1. This CDR3 is built from 12 residues. V gave up 6 bases and J gave up 7 bases; unmatched junction bases: 4. The CDR3 DNA is TGTGCCAGCAGGACAGGGGTGAGTGGCTACACCTTC. Protein sequence: CASRTGVSGYTF.

J is TRBJ1-4 and V is TRBV29-1; the D gene is possibly TRBD1 (6 bases). Germline CDR1 and CDR2: SQVTM and ANQGSEA. The CDR3 extends over 14 amino acids. The germline V and J ends were trimmed by 4 bases and 2 bases, with 11 bases remaining between them. CDR3 protein: CSVVGRGTNEKLFF. The DNA of the CDR3 is TGCAGCGTTGTCGGGAGGGGGACTAATGAAAAACTGTTTTTT.

This clone was counted once. The V call is TRBV7-2, the J call TRBJ2-1, with D perhaps assigned TRBD1 or TRBD2 (7 bases each). CDR3 length: 14 residues. Germline V gene data show CDR1 as SGHTA and CDR2 as FQGNSA. The V gene lost 6 bases and the J gene lost 4 bases, with 13 bases spanning the gap. The CDR3, as DNA: TGTGCCAGCAGACCAGGGGGGGAGTACAATGAGCAGTTCTTC. Translation: CASRPGGEYNEQFF. Combining the CDR3 with reference TRBV7-2 and TRBJ2-1 gives the whole variable domain GAGVSQSPSNKVTEKGKDVELRCDPISGHTALYWYRQSLGQGLEFLIYFQGNSAPDKSGLPSDRFSAERTGGSVSTLTIQRTQQEDSAVYLCASRPGGEYNEQFFGPGTRLTVL.

The V call is TRBV5-6, the J call TRBJ1-1, with 10 bases that match TRBD1. From germline, CDR1 is SGHDT and CDR2 YYEEEE. The CDR3 totals 14 residues. The V and J ends lost 3 bases and 4 bases, in that order; junction bases with no gene match: 3. As DNA, the CDR3 is TGTGCCAGCAGCTCCGGGACAGGGGTCACTGAAGCTTTCTTT. Protein: CASSSGTGVTEAFF.